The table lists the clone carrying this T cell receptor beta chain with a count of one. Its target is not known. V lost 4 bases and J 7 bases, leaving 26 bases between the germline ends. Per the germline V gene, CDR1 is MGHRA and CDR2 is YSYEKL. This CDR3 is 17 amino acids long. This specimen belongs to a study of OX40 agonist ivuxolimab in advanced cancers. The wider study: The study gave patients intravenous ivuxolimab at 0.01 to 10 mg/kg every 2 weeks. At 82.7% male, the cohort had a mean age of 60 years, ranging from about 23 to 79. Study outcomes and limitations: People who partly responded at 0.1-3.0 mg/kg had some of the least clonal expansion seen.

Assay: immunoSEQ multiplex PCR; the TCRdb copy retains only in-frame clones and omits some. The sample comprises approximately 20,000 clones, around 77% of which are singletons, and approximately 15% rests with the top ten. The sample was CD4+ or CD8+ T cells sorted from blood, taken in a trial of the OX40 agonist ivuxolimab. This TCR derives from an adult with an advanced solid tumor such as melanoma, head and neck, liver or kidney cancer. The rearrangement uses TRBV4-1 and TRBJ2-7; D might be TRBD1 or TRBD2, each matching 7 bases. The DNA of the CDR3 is TGCGCCAGCAGCCGACTGGGGGGGACAGCTTCATCTCAGGAGCAGTACTTC. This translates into CASSRLGGTASSQEQYF.